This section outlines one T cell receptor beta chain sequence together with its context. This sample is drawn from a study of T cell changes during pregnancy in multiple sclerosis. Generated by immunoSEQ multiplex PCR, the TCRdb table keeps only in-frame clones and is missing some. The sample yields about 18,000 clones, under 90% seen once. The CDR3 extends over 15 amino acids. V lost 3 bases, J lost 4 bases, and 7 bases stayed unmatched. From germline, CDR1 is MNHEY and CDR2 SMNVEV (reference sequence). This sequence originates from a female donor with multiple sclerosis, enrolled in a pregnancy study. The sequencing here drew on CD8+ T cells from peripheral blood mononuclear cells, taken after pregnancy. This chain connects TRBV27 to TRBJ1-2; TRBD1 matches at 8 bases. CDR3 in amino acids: CASSFKRTGFYGYTF. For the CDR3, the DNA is TGTGCCAGCAGTTTCAAGCGGACAGGGTTCTATGGCTACACCTTC.